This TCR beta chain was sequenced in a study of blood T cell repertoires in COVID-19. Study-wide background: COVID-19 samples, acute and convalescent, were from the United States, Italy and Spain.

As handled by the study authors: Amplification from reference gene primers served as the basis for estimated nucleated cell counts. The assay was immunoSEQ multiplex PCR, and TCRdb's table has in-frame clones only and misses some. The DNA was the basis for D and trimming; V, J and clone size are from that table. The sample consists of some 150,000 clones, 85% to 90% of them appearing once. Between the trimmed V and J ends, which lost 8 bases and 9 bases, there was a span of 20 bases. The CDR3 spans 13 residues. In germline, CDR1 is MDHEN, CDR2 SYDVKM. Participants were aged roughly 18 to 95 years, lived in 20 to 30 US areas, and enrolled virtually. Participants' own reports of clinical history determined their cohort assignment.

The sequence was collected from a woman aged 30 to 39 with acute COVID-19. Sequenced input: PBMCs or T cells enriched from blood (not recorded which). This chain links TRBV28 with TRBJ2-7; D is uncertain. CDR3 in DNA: TGTGCCAGCTCGGCCGCGGCAGAATTTGGGCAGTACTTC. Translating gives CASSAAAEFGQYF.